The clone carrying this TCR beta chain was detected many times. The antigen is undetermined. The data derive from a study of cytomegalovirus exposure and HLA in healthy donors. Study results and limitations: Confirmation was obtained in vitro that a few CMV-associated chains are specific for CMV antigens. The study labeled 150 or so TCR beta chains cytomegalovirus-associated. By a later analysis, the bulk of CMV-associated TCR beta chains appeared HLA-restricted.

The PCR was carried out with 60 Vbeta primers and 13 Jbeta primers. The method was immunoSEQ multiplex PCR; TCRdb's version includes in-frame clones alone and lacks a portion of them. Here the sample spans 60,000 to 70,000 clones, just under 70% being singletons. The CDR3 extends over 11 amino acids. The V and J ends lost 6 bases and 7 bases respectively, with 10 bases between them. Germline loops: CDR1 MNHEY, CDR2 SMNVEV (reference sequence). This TCR derives from a woman aged 25 to 39 in good health and CMV-seronegative. Sample: PBMCs. This sequence joins TRBV27 and TRBJ2-7, with D possibly matching TRBD2 (6 bases). The CDR3 nucleotides read TGTGCCAGCAGCATCCGGGGGGAGCAGTACTTC. It is translated as CASSIRGEQYF.